The 7 T cell receptor beta chains below come from one sample, sequenced in a study of CD8+CD57+ T cells in acquired aplastic anemia. TCR beta VDJ and CDR3 were profiled, and genomic DNA was the template. Each CDR3 protein gets one entry after TCRdb re-called the reads with MiXCR. Of approximately 120,000 distinct CDR3 sequences in the sample, over 30% were seen once. An expansion of CD8+CD57+ cells by flow cytometry had been shown in patients chosen for sequencing. Sequencing was carried out using sorted CD4+, CD8+, or CD8+CD57+ T cells (not recorded which) from PBMCs. The receptor set was obtained from a human donor with aplastic anemia.

Many counts were recorded for this clonotype. This rearrangement joins TRBV24-1 to TRBJ1-1; D remains unclear. This CDR3 has 10 amino acids. V lost 7 bases, J lost 4 bases, and 3 bases lay in between. Germline V gene sequence: CDR1 KGHDR, CDR2 SFDVKD. CDR3: CATRLTEAFF. As DNA, the CDR3 is TGTGCCACCAGACTCACTGAAGCTTTCTTT.

The gene calls are TRBV24-1 and TRBJ2-3, with D tentatively TRBD1 (6 bases). The CDR3 runs 14 residues. V was clipped by 6 bases and J by 4 bases, with 13 bases between them. CDR1 is KGHDR, CDR2 SFDVKD, per germline. CDR3 sequence (DNA): TGTGCCACCAGTCCGCAGGGGAACGCAGATACGCAGTATTTT. This sequence encodes CATSPQGNADTQYF.

This clonotype showed up many times. The chain joins TRBV24-1 to TRBJ1-2, with D maybe TRBD1 (5 bases). Germline CDR1 is KGHDR and CDR2 is SFDVKD. Trimming cost V 7 bases and J 0 bases, with 8 bases left between them. This CDR3 region has 13 residues. The CDR3 DNA is TGTGCCACCAGCTTGACAGCTAACTATGGCTACACCTTC. Protein: CATSLTANYGYTF.

This clonotype was seen once. The rearrangement joins TRBV25-1 to TRBJ2-3; D possibly corresponds to TRBD1 (6 bases). Trimming stripped 6 bases from V and 5 bases from J, with 15 bases between. The CDR3 runs to 14 residues. CDR1 is MGHDK, CDR2 SYGVNS, per germline. CDR3 loop: CASSFPGEGDTQYF. The CDR3 DNA reads TGTGCCAGCAGCTTCCCAGGGGAAGGAGATACGCAGTATTTT. The full variable domain, completed using reference TRBV25-1 and TRBJ2-3, is EADIYQTPRYLVIGTGKKITLECSQTMGHDKMYWYQQDPGMELHLIHYSYGVNSTEKGDLSSESTVSRIRTEHFPLTLESARPSHTSQYLCASSFPGEGDTQYFGPGTRLTVL.

On this clonotype itself: Just one base apart from a much larger clone, this may be a read error. This CDR3 fails to terminate in the conserved phenylalanine or tryptophan, so it likely reflects a read error. V is TRBV6-1 and J is TRBJ1-2, with 9 bases that match TRBD1. Germline CDR1 is MNHNS and CDR2 is SASEGT. V shed 2 bases and J 7 bases; nucleotides not matched to a gene: 5. The CDR3 is made up of 14 amino acids. In nucleotides, the CDR3 is TGTGCCAGCAGTGAAACACAGGGGGCTGTTGGCTACACCCTC. Amino acids: CASSETQGAVGYTL.

This chain joins TRBV7-8 and TRBJ1-1; no clear D gene. Germline CDR1 is SGHVS and CDR2 is FQNEAQ. V was clipped by 5 bases and J by 6 bases, with 13 bases between them. This CDR3 spans 13 amino acids. CDR3 coding DNA: TGTGCCAGCAGCGGCTCCGGTCTGGCTGAAGCTTTCTTT. It encodes CASSGSGLAEAFF.

This clonotype has only a few counts. The chain has TRBV6-2 or TRBV6-3 and TRBJ2-2; possibly TRBD2 for D (5 bases). CDR3 length: 14 residues. V dropped 1 base and J dropped 5 bases, with 8 bases sitting between them. Germline V gene sequence: CDR1 MNHEY, CDR2 SVGEGT. DNA of the CDR3: TGTGCCAGCAGTTACTTCCCGGGGACCGGGGAGCTGTTTTTT. Residues: CASSYFPGTGELFF.